This entry concerns a single T cell receptor beta chain. The antigen remains unidentified. Repertoires were generated with immunoSEQ multiplex PCR, while TCRdb's copy carries only in-frame clones and drops some. Of under 150,000 clones in the sample, 75% to 85% were seen once. This entry belongs to a study of T cell responses to AZD1222 COVID-19 vaccine. Germline V lookup: CDR1 LGHNA, CDR2 YSLEER. The CDR3 sequence is 14 residues long. The V end was cut by 9 bases, the J end by 3 bases, with 14 bases between. Whole-study findings and limits: Mapped onto spike, vaccine-associated CD4 TCRs spanned it and were dominant at 160-218 and 743-854. Unmutated variant regions are reportedly targeted by nearly half of spike-specific TCRs. It should be noted that donors were predominantly white British and more often female, and clonal diversity was possibly underestimated.

The chain couples TRBV4-3 to TRBJ2-2; D assignment may be TRBD1 or TRBD2 (6 bases each). This TCR was sampled from an adult who received the MenACWY meningococcal vaccine as a control. The source was peripheral blood, collected 28 days after the second dose of the MenACWY control vaccine. The CDR3 DNA reads as TGCGCCAGACCTGGGGGGCATTACACCGGGGAGCTGTTTTTT. Translation gives CARPGGHYTGELFF.